The 4 T cell receptor beta chains reported below all come from one sample, sequenced in a study of human T cells and chemical hapten exposure. Using its own MiXCR run on the RACE reads, TCRdb lists one record per CDR3 protein. The sample lists some 65,000 distinct CDR3 sequences, roughly 6.6% occurring once. Time point noted: healthy volunteer bleed at 6 weeks. The total RNA was obtained from whole blood that was not fractionated. The specimen sequenced was whole blood. These TCRs come from a female donor in good health. Some clones in this sample may be carry-over from other donors' samples.

Note on this clonotype: This may be a read error: a much more frequent sequence differs by one nucleotide. The chain couples TRBV4-1 to TRBJ2-3; D is uncertain. The CDR3 length is 13 residues. Germline CDR1 reads MGHRA; CDR2 reads YSYEKL. V lost 10 bases, J lost 1 base, and 12 bases lay in between. CDR3 nucleotide sequence: TGCGCCACCAGTCCCTCTGGCACAGATACGCAGTATTTT. It codes for CATSPSGTDTQYF.

This clonotype was picked up a small number of times. This rearrangement joins TRBV4-2 to TRBJ2-1; D is unresolved. Germline V gene data show CDR1 as LGHNA and CDR2 as YNFKEQ. The CDR3 loop spans 14 amino acids. With 1 base removed from V and 5 bases from J, the gap between germline ends came to 9 bases. CDR3 region: CASSQVREDNEQFF. CDR3 DNA sequence: TGTGCCAGCAGCCAAGTTAGGGAAGACAATGAGCAGTTCTTC.

The chain employs TRBV27 and TRBJ2-1; D remains unclear. The CDR3 totals 18 residues. V was trimmed by 4 bases and J by 8 bases, leaving 27 bases between them. CDR1 is MNHEY, CDR2 SMNVEV, per germline (reference sequence). For the CDR3, the DNA is TGTGCCAGCAGTTCCCTTCCCCCAACAGACTGGGAATCGTATGAGCAGTTCTTC. Protein product: CASSSLPPTDWESYEQFF.

This clonotype was picked up many times. The J gene is TRBJ1-5, the V gene TRBV12-3 or TRBV12-4, with a tentative D call TRBD1 (5 bases). Trimming pared 7 bases from V and 0 bases from J, leaving 19 bases between. The CDR3 extends over 17 amino acids. In nucleotides, the CDR3 is TGTGCCAGCACCCACGGGGCCCGGGCTTATAGCAATCAGCCCCAGCATTTT. It specifies CASTHGARAYSNQPQHF.